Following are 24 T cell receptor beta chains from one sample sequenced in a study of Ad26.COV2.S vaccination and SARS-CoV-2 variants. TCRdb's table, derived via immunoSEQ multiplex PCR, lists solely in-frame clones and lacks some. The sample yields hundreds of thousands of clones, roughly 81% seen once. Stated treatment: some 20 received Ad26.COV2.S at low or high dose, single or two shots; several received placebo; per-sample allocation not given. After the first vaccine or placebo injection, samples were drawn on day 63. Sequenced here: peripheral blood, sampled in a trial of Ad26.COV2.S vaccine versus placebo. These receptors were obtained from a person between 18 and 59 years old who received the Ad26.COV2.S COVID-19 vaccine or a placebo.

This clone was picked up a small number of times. The CDR3 nucleotides are TGTGCCAGCAGCCCAAGGGACAGAGTGGGTACCCAGTACTTC. This gives the protein CASSPRDRVGTQYF. The chain links TRBV7-2 to TRBJ2-5; 7 bases agree with TRBD1. Trimming cost V 5 bases and J 8 bases; bases outside gene matches: 11. CDR1 and CDR2 from the germline V gene are SGHTA and FQGNSA. CDR3 length: 14 amino acids.

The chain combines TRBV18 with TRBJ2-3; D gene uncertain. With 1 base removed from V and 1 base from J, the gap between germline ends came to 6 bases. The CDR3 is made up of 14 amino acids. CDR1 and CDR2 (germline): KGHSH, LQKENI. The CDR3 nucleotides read TGTGCCAGCTCACCACTCTCGGGCACAGATACGCAGTATTTT. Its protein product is CASSPLSGTDTQYF.

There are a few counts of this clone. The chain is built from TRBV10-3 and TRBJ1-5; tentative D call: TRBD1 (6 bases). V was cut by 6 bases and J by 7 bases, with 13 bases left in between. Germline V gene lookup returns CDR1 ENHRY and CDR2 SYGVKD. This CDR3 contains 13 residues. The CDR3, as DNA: TGTGCCATCAGCGAGGGGGGGCGGCAGCCCCAGCATTTT. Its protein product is CAISEGGRQPQHF.

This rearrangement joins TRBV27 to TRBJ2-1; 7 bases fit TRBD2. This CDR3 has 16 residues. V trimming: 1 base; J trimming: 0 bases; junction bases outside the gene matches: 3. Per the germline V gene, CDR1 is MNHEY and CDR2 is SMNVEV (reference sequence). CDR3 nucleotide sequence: TGTGCCAGCAGTTTATATGCGGGAGACTCCTACAATGAGCAGTTCTTC. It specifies CASSLYAGDSYNEQFF.

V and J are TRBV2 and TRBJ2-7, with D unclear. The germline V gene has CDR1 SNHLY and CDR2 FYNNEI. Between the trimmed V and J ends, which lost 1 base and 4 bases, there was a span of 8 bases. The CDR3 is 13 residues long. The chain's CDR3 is CASSEGWQYEQYF. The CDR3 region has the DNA TGTGCCAGCAGTGAAGGTTGGCAGTACGAGCAGTACTTC.

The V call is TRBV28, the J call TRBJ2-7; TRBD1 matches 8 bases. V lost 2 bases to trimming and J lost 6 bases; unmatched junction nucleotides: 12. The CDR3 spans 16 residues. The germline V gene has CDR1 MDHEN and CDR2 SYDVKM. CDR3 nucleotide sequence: TGTGCCAGCAGTTTAAGGACAGGGACCGGGGCTACCGAGCAGTACTTC. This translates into CASSLRTGTGATEQYF.

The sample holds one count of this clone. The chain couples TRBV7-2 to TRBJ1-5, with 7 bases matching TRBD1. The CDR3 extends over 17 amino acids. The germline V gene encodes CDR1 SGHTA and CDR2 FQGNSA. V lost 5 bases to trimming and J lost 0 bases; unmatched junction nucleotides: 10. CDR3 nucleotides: TGTGCCAGCAGCCTGTCGGACAGGCGCTATAGCAATCAGCCCCAGCATTTT. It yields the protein CASSLSDRRYSNQPQHF.

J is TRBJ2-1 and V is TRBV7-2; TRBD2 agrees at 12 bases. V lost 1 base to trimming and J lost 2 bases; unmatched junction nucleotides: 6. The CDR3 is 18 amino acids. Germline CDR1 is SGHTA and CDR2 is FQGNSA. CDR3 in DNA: TGTGCCAGCAGCTTAGTGCTAGCGGGAGGGGCCACCTACAATGAGCAGTTCTTC. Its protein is CASSLVLAGGATYNEQFF.

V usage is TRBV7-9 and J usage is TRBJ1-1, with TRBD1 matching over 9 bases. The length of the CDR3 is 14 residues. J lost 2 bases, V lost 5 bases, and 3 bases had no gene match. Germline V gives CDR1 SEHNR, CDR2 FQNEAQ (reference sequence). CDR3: CASSRTGANTEAFF. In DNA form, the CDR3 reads TGTGCCAGCAGCCGGACAGGGGCCAACACTGAAGCTTTCTTT.

CDR3: CASGAGELFF. CDR3 DNA: TGTGCCAGTGGGGCTGGGGAGCTGTTTTTT. The chain uses TRBV6-6 and TRBJ2-2; TRBD1 might be the D (5 bases). V was shortened by 9 bases and J by 8 bases, with 7 bases between the two germline ends. Germline CDR1 is MNHNY and CDR2 is SVGAGI (reference sequence). This CDR3 comprises 10 residues.

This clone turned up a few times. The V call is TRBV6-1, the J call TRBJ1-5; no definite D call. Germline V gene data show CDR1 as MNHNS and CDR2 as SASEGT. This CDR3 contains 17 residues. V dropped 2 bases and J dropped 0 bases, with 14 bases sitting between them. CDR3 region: CASSEWLGIDSNQPQHF. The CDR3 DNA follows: TGTGCCAGCAGTGAATGGCTAGGGATAGATAGCAATCAGCCCCAGCATTTT.

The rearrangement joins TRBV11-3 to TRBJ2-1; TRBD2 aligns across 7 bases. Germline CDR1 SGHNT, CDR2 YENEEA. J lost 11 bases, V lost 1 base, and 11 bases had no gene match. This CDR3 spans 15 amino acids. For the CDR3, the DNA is TGTGCCAGCAGCTTAGCCCCTCGACTAGCAAGAAAGCAGTTCTTC. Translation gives CASSLAPRLARKQFF. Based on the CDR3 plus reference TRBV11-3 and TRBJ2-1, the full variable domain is EAGVVQSPRYKIIEKKQPVAFWCNPISGHNTLYWYLQNLGQGPELLIRYENEEAVDDSQLPKDRFSAERLKGVDSTLKIQPAELGDSAVYLCASSLAPRLARKQFFGPGTRLTVL.

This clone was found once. CDR3: CASRRDRGEWHDEQFF. CDR3 coding DNA: TGTGCCAGTAGGAGGGACAGGGGCGAGTGGCATGATGAGCAGTTCTTC. The J gene is TRBJ2-1, the V gene TRBV19, with 10 nucleotides matching TRBD1. After removal of 6 bases from V and 8 bases from J, the junction contained 13 bases not matched to a gene. This CDR3 is 16 amino acids long. Germline lookup yields CDR1 LNHDA and CDR2 SQIVND (reference sequence).

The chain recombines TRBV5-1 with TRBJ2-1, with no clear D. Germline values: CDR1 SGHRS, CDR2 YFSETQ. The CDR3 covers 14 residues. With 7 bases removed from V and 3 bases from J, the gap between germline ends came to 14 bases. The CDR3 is CASLAVGSYNEQFF. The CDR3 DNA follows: TGCGCCAGCCTTGCGGTGGGAAGCTACAATGAGCAGTTCTTC.

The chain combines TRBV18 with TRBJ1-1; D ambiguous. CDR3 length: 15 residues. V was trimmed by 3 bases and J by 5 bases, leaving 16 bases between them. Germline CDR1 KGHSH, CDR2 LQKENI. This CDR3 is CASSPSIATGTEAFF. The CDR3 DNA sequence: TGTGCCAGCTCACCCTCTATCGCCACGGGGACTGAAGCTTTCTTT.

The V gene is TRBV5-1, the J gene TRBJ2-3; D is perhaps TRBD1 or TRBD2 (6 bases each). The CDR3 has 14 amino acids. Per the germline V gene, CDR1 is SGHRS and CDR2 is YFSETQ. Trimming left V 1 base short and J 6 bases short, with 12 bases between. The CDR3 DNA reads TGCGCCAGCAGCTTGAGGGGGGCCCTGGATACGCAGTATTTT. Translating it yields CASSLRGALDTQYF.

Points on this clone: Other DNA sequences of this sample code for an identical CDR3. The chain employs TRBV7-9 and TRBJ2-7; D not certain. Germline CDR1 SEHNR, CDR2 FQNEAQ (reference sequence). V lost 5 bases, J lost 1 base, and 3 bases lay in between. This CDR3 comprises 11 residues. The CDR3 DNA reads TGTGCCAGCAGCCTATCCTACGAGCAGTACTTC. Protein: CASSLSYEQYF.

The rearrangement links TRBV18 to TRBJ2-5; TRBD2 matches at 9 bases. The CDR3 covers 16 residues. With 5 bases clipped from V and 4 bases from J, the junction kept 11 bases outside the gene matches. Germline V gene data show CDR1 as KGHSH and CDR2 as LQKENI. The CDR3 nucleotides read TGTGCCAGCTCATCGATACTAGCGGGTCTATCAGAGACCCAGTACTTC. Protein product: CASSSILAGLSETQYF.

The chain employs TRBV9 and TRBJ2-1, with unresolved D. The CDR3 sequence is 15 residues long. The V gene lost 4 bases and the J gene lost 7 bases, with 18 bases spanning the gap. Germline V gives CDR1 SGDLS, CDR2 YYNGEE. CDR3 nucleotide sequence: TGTGCCAGCAGCCCCACTCCGGGCCAATGGAATGAGCAGTTCTTC. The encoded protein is CASSPTPGQWNEQFF.

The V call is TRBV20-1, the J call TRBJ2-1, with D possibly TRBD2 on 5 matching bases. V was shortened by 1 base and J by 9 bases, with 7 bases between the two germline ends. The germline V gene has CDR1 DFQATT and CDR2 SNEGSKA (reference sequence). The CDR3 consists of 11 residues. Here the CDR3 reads CSARGLTEQFF. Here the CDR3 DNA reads TGCAGTGCTAGAGGACTAACTGAGCAGTTCTTC.

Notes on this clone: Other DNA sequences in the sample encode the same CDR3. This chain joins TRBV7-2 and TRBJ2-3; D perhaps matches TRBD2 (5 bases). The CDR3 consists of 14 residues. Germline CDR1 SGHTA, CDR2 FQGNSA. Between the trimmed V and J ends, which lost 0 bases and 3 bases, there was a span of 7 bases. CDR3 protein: CASSLAGGTDTQYF. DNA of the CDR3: TGTGCCAGCAGCTTAGCCGGCGGGACAGATACGCAGTATTTT.

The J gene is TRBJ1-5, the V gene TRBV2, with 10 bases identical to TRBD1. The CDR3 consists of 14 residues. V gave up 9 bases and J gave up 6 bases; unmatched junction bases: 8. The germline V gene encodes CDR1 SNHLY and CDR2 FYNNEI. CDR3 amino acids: CASQTGGASQPQHF. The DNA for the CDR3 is TGTGCCAGTCAGACAGGGGGCGCCTCTCAGCCCCAGCATTTT.

Here the CDR3 reads CAWSVSGSNEQFF. CDR3 in DNA: TGTGCCTGGAGTGTATCAGGGAGCAATGAGCAGTTCTTC. The gene calls are TRBV30 and TRBJ2-1; D may correspond to TRBD1 or TRBD2 (5 bases each). V shed 0 bases and J shed 6 bases, with 9 bases lying between them. Germline CDR1 and CDR2: GTSNPN and SVGIG (reference sequence). The CDR3 has 13 residues.

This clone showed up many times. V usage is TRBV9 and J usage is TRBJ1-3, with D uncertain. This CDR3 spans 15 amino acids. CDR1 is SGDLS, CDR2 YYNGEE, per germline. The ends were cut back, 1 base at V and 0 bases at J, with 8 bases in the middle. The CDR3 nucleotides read TGTGCCAGCAGCGTACTGGGGAACTCTGGAAACACCATATATTTT. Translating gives CASSVLGNSGNTIYF.